One sample yielded the 32 T cell receptor beta chains listed below, sequenced in a study of cytomegalovirus exposure and HLA in healthy donors. In the PCR, 60 Vbeta and 13 Jbeta primers were used. The method was immunoSEQ multiplex PCR; TCRdb's version includes in-frame clones alone and lacks a portion of them. The sample is made up of 130,000 or so clones, and the top ten hold about 1.6% of it. Sequenced material: PBMCs. These receptors originate from a woman in her 40s in good health and CMV-seronegative.

This sequence joins TRBV28 and TRBJ1-2; D is possibly TRBD1 (6 bases). The CDR3 runs to 12 residues. The germline V and J ends were trimmed by 4 bases and 5 bases, with 8 bases remaining between them. CDR1 and CDR2 (germline): MDHEN, SYDVKM. The CDR3 DNA reads as TGTGCCAGCAGTTCCACAGGGTATGGCTACACCTTC. Its translation is CASSSTGYGYTF.

The gene calls are TRBV7-9 and TRBJ2-7; 7 bases match TRBD1. Germline values: CDR1 SEHNR, CDR2 FQNEAQ (reference sequence). V shed 5 bases and J 1 base; nucleotides not matched to a gene: 5. The CDR3 sequence is 14 residues long. The CDR3 sequence: CASSIDRVSYEQYF. In DNA form, the CDR3 reads TGTGCCAGCAGCATTGACAGGGTTTCCTACGAGCAGTACTTC.

The chain employs TRBV28 and TRBJ1-3; no clear D. The CDR3 is made up of 14 amino acids. The V end lost 4 bases, the J end lost 4 bases, and 11 bases lay between the germline ends. CDR1 and CDR2 from the germline V gene are MDHEN and SYDVKM. The CDR3 spells CASSWPQLGNTIYF. The DNA for the CDR3 is TGTGCCAGCAGTTGGCCACAGTTAGGAAACACCATATATTTT.

V and J are TRBV5-1 and TRBJ2-2; 9 bases match TRBD1. The V and J ends lost 2 bases and 2 bases, in that order; junction bases with no gene match: 4. This CDR3 is 16 amino acids long. Germline CDR1 and CDR2: SGHRS and YFSETQ. The CDR3 sequence: CASSFGQGINTGELFF. The CDR3 coding sequence is TGCGCCAGCAGCTTCGGACAGGGGATAAACACCGGGGAGCTGTTTTTT.

V is TRBV27 and J is TRBJ1-2; D unresolved. This CDR3 contains 16 residues. Germline CDR1 is MNHEY and CDR2 is SMNVEV (reference sequence). Trimming cost V 3 bases and J 2 bases, with 16 bases left between them. The CDR3 coding sequence is TGTGCCAGCAGTTTCGGCGCGACCCGCGGAAACTATGGCTACACCTTC. This encodes CASSFGATRGNYGYTF.

The chain combines TRBV6-1 with TRBJ1-2, with TRBD1 identical over 9 bases. The germline V gene has CDR1 MNHNS and CDR2 SASEGT. The CDR3 totals 14 residues. V was pared by 3 bases and J by 10 bases, with 9 bases of the junction left unmatched. CDR3: CASSEGRTGGDYTF. DNA of the CDR3: TGTGCCAGCAGTGAGGGACGAACAGGGGGCGACTACACCTTC.

CDR3 residues: CASGQGPWYGYTF. CDR3 bases: TGTGCCAGCGGACAGGGGCCTTGGTATGGCTACACCTTC. The V gene is TRBV28, the J gene TRBJ1-2; 9 nucleotides match TRBD1. This CDR3 has 13 residues. Germline values: CDR1 MDHEN, CDR2 SYDVKM. Trimming at V came to 8 bases and at J to 5 bases, leaving 6 bases not matched to a gene.

This rearrangement joins TRBV7-8 to TRBJ1-5; TRBD1 aligns across 7 bases. Germline V gives CDR1 SGHVS, CDR2 FQNEAQ. CDR3 length equals 18 residues. The junction had 11 bases not matched to a gene; V was cut back by 2 bases and J by 1 base. CDR3 amino acids: CASSLLEGAGRSNQPQHF. The CDR3 bases are TGTGCCAGCAGCTTATTGGAGGGGGCGGGAAGGAGCAATCAGCCCCAGCATTTT.

Of note for this clone: Other nucleotide sequences in the sample specify the same CDR3. The chain employs TRBV7-2 and TRBJ1-2, with a tentative D call TRBD1 (6 bases). From germline, CDR1 is SGHTA and CDR2 FQGNSA. This CDR3 has 15 amino acids. Trimming cost V 1 base and J 5 bases, with 14 bases left between them. The CDR3 nucleotides are TGTGCCAGCAGCTTAGAAGGGACAAGGGTTTATGGCTACACCTTC. This translates into CASSLEGTRVYGYTF.

The chain carries TRBV4-3 and TRBJ1-1; no firm D call. The CDR3 runs to 15 residues. Trimming stripped 1 base from V and 1 base from J, with 10 bases between. The germline CDR1 and CDR2 sequences are LGHNA and YSLEER. This CDR3 reads CASSQGQHTNTEAFF. Here the CDR3 DNA reads TGCGCCAGCAGCCAAGGCCAACACACGAACACTGAAGCTTTCTTT.

The V gene is TRBV7-2, the J gene TRBJ2-7; 8 bases align to TRBD1. CDR1 and CDR2 from the germline V gene are SGHTA and FQGNSA. CDR3 length equals 15 residues. The V and J ends lost 3 bases and 3 bases, in that order; junction bases with no gene match: 7. CDR3 amino acids: CASSFQARGLYEQYV. The CDR3 DNA follows: TGTGCCAGCAGCTTTCAGGCCAGGGGGCTCTACGAGCAGTACGTC.

The rearrangement links TRBV4-3 to TRBJ1-6; D call uncertain. Trimming cost V 0 bases and J 3 bases, with 9 bases left between them. Germline assignment: CDR1 LGHNA and CDR2 YSLEER. This CDR3 is built from 16 residues. The CDR3 loop is CASSQEYGLYNSPLHF. CDR3 in DNA: TGCGCCAGCAGCCAAGAATACGGACTCTATAATTCACCCCTCCACTTT.

The CDR3 is CASSSDSFNEKLFF. As DNA, the CDR3 is TGCGCCAGCAGCTCCGACAGTTTTAATGAAAAACTGTTTTTT. V usage is TRBV5-1 and J usage is TRBJ1-4; weak D call: TRBD1 (5 bases). V dropped 3 bases and J dropped 4 bases, with 10 bases sitting between them. Germline loops: CDR1 SGHRS, CDR2 YFSETQ. This CDR3 region has 14 residues.

V usage is TRBV28 and J usage is TRBJ1-2, with D maybe TRBD1 (6 bases). The germline gives CDR1 MDHEN, CDR2 SYDVKM. This CDR3 contains 13 residues. Trimming stripped 5 bases from V and 8 bases from J, with 15 bases between. In nucleotides, the CDR3 is TGTGCCAGCAGTGTATCGTACAGGGTCGGCTACACCTTC. This encodes CASSVSYRVGYTF.

V is TRBV7-2 and J is TRBJ2-7, with a possible D match to TRBD2 (5 bases). The CDR3 is 14 residues long. Germline V gene data show CDR1 as SGHTA and CDR2 as FQGNSA. Trimming cost V 5 bases and J 2 bases, with 13 bases left between them. In nucleotides, the CDR3 is TGTGCCAGCAGCCCTAGATCGGGGACCTACGAGCAGTACTTC. Its protein is CASSPRSGTYEQYF.

CDR3 DNA sequence: TGTGCCACCAGCTATGGGGGACAGCGAAACTATGGCTACACCTTC. Its translation is CATSYGGQRNYGYTF. The genes are TRBV15 and TRBJ1-2; 7 bases agree with TRBD1. Germline CDR1 LNHNV, CDR2 YYDKDF (reference sequence). The CDR3 consists of 15 residues. The trim removed 5 bases at V and 2 bases at J, leaving 8 bases unmatched.

The chain joins TRBV10-3 to TRBJ2-2; 10 bases align to TRBD2. Germline V gives CDR1 ENHRY, CDR2 SYGVKD. Germline trimming cut 5 bases from V and 1 base from J; bases unmatched to any gene: 1. This CDR3 spans 15 amino acids. In DNA, the CDR3 is TGTGCCATCAGTTTAGCGGGGGGGAACACCGGGGAGCTGTTTTTT. Translating it yields CAISLAGGNTGELFF.

The chain employs TRBV19 and TRBJ1-1, with D unresolved. Trimming stripped 0 bases from V and 6 bases from J, with 8 bases between. Germline CDR1 is LNHDA and CDR2 is SQIVND (reference sequence). The CDR3 runs to 13 residues. CDR3 sequence (DNA): TGTGCCAGTAGTATAGATCGGAGGGCTGAAGCTTTCTTT. Translating gives CASSIDRRAEAFF.

The chain uses TRBV29-1 and TRBJ1-1; tentative D call: TRBD1 (5 bases). CDR3 length: 14 amino acids. V lost 6 bases and J 1 base, leaving 15 bases between the germline ends. Per germline, CDR1 SQVTM and CDR2 ANQGSEA. CDR3 sequence reads: CSVGQLPTNTEAFF. CDR3 in DNA: TGCAGCGTCGGACAACTACCCACGAACACTGAAGCTTTCTTT.

The J gene is TRBJ1-1, the V gene TRBV19; 8 bases agree with TRBD1. Germline V gene data show CDR1 as LNHDA and CDR2 as SQIVND (reference sequence). The CDR3 loop spans 14 amino acids. Losses at the gene ends were 3 bases for V and 5 bases for J; bases not matched to a gene: 5. The CDR3 loop is CASSIGQGYTEAFF. CDR3 sequence (DNA): TGTGCCAGTAGTATTGGACAGGGCTATACTGAAGCTTTCTTT.

The gene calls are TRBV27 and TRBJ1-2; the D gene is possibly TRBD1 (6 bases). Trimming left V 6 bases short and J 6 bases short, with 14 bases between. The CDR3 length is 13 residues. Per germline, CDR1 MNHEY and CDR2 SMNVEV (reference sequence). The CDR3 nucleotides are TGTGCCAGCAGCCCTACAGGGTTTGATGGCTACACCTTC. Translation: CASSPTGFDGYTF.

The chain recombines TRBV7-3 with TRBJ2-1; D ambiguous. V was shortened by 5 bases and J by 7 bases, with 9 bases between the two germline ends. The length of the CDR3 is 12 residues. Germline loops: CDR1 SGHTA, CDR2 FQGTGA. The DNA of the CDR3 is TGTGCCAGCAGCCGATCGCGTAATGAGCAGTTCTTC. It translates to CASSRSRNEQFF. Full variable domain (rest looked up from reference TRBV7-3 and TRBJ2-1): GAGVSQTPSNKVTEKGKYVELRCDPISGHTALYWYRQSLGQGPEFLIYFQGTGAADDSGLPNDRFFAVRPEGSVSTLKIQRTERGDSAVYLCASSRSRNEQFFGPGTRLTVL.

V usage is TRBV6-5 and J usage is TRBJ2-7; 7 bases are shared with TRBD2. CDR3 length: 15 amino acids. Per germline, CDR1 MNHEY and CDR2 SVGAGI. J lost 0 bases, V lost 4 bases, and 6 bases had no gene match. The CDR3 region has the DNA TGTGCCAGCAGTTTCGGGGGGACCGTCTCCTACGAGCAGTACTTC. Translation gives CASSFGGTVSYEQYF.

The rearrangement joins TRBV10-3 to TRBJ2-2, with a tentative D call TRBD2 (5 bases). Trimming stripped 10 bases from V and 0 bases from J, with 21 bases between. Germline CDR1 is ENHRY and CDR2 is SYGVKD. CDR3 size: 17 residues. CDR3 residues: CASTPSTGLANTGELFF. For the CDR3, the DNA is TGTGCCAGCACCCCCTCGACCGGACTCGCGAACACCGGGGAGCTGTTTTTT.

V and J are TRBV4-3 and TRBJ1-2; no definite D call. Trimming removed 3 bases at V and 3 bases at J, with 14 bases between. The V gene's germline CDR1 is LGHNA and CDR2 YSLEER. The CDR3 is 15 residues long. The DNA of the CDR3 is TGCGCCAGCAGCCATACAAGGCGGTGGGACTATGGCTACACCTTC. This codes for CASSHTRRWDYGYTF.

This chain links TRBV4-2 with TRBJ2-4, with TRBD2 matching over 8 bases. Trimming at V came to 1 base and at J to 3 bases, leaving 5 bases not matched to a gene. The germline V gene has CDR1 LGHNA and CDR2 YNFKEQ. The CDR3 extends over 16 amino acids. The CDR3: CASSQAQRGFKNIQYF. As DNA, the CDR3 is TGTGCCAGCAGCCAAGCCCAGCGGGGGTTCAAAAACATTCAGTACTTC.

The J gene is TRBJ2-4, the V gene TRBV7-9; TRBD1 might be the D (5 bases). Trimming stripped 4 bases from V and 4 bases from J, with 17 bases between. CDR3 size: 16 residues. Germline V lookup: CDR1 SEHNR, CDR2 FQNEAQ (reference sequence). In DNA form, the CDR3 reads TGTGCCAGCAGCTCCCTCAAGCAGGGCCTAAAAAACATTCAGTACTTC. This translates into CASSSLKQGLKNIQYF.

This chain uses TRBV5-1 with TRBJ2-3, with 12 nucleotides matching TRBD1. The CDR3 consists of 16 residues. Germline-derived CDR1 and CDR2 are SGHRS and YFSETQ. The ends lost 6 bases at V and 8 bases at J; junction bases unmatched: 13. The CDR3 DNA follows: TGCGCCAGCAACGAAGGGGGGACAGGGGGCTTTGCTACGCAGTATTTT. It is translated as CASNEGGTGGFATQYF.

The chain uses TRBV18 and TRBJ1-5, with 8 bases aligning to TRBD1. The germline gives CDR1 KGHSH, CDR2 LQKENI. CDR3 size: 15 residues. V was clipped by 3 bases and J by 7 bases; unmatched bases: 8. The CDR3 is CASSPPDRVRQPQHF. For the CDR3, the DNA is TGTGCCAGCTCACCGCCGGACAGGGTACGCCAGCCCCAGCATTTT.

The J gene is TRBJ1-4, the V gene TRBV6-1; unclear D gene. The CDR3 covers 14 residues. Germline V gene data show CDR1 as MNHNS and CDR2 as SASEGT. Trimming pared 2 bases from V and 3 bases from J, leaving 7 bases between. CDR3 coding DNA: TGTGCCAGCAGTGAAATGCGGCCTAATGAAAAACTGTTTTTT. Protein product: CASSEMRPNEKLFF.

The CDR3 DNA is TGTGCCAGCAGCGAGAGCAATCAGCCCCAGCATTTT. As protein: CASSESNQPQHF. This chain links TRBV7-9 with TRBJ1-5; no clear D. There are 12 residues in the CDR3. The V gene's germline CDR1 is SEHNR and CDR2 FQNEAQ (reference sequence). Trimming removed 5 bases from V and 1 base from J, with 3 bases in between.

The chain has TRBV7-2 and TRBJ2-5; D is unresolved. The CDR3 covers 14 residues. The germline V gene has CDR1 SGHTA and CDR2 FQGNSA. Trimming took 5 bases from V and 2 from J, leaving 12 bases between them. The CDR3 loop is CASSPPESQETQYF. The CDR3 nucleotides read TGTGCCAGCAGCCCGCCGGAGTCTCAAGAGACCCAGTACTTC.